This is a list of T cell receptor beta chains from one sample in a study of T cells in Graves' hyperthyroidism and ophthalmopathy. TCRdb analysed the multiplex PCR reads with MiXCR anew, one entry per CDR3 protein. The sample includes 550,000 to 600,000 distinct CDR3 sequences, over 15% of them seen just once. Sequencing was carried out using blood. The receptors were sampled from a woman aged 18-35 years with Graves' hyperthyroidism. The CDR3 runs from the conserved cysteine through the conserved F or W. Each record gives: D gene, J gene, clone size, V gene, CDR3 DNA, CDR3 protein. The D gene is left open where the match is weak. Clone size is stated in some rows and not others, as once, few, many or a class when expanded.

>-|TRBJ2-7|-|TRBV27
TGTGCCAGCAGTTCGGGGACGGAGCGGCTCTACGAGCAGTACTTC
CASSSGTERLYEQYF
>-|TRBJ2-3|-|TRBV7-2
TGTGCCAGCAGCTTCCCGGGCTCTATCCCCACAGATACGCAGTATTTT
CASSFPGSIPTDTQYF
>-|TRBJ1-1|many|TRBV19
TGTGCCAGTAGTTCCAGGGAGGGGAGAAACACTGAAGCTTTCTTT
CASSSREGRNTEAFF
>-|TRBJ2-7|many|TRBV28
TGTGCCAGCAGTTTACCAGCCACCTACGAGCAGTACTTC
CASSLPATYEQYF
>TRBD1|TRBJ1-1|few|TRBV15
TGTGCCACCGAATGGGACAGGGAGAGCGGGACTGAAGCTTTCTTT
CATEWDRESGTEAFF
>TRBD1|TRBJ1-1|few|TRBV6-1
TGTGCCAGCAAGCAACAGGGGGGCGGGAACACTGAAGCTTTCTTT
CASKQQGGGNTEAFF
>-|TRBJ2-1|many|TRBV20-1
TGCAGTGCTAGAGATAGTTCAGGGGTCGGCTACAATGAGCAGTTCTTC
CSARDSSGVGYNEQFF
>-|TRBJ2-5|many|TRBV7-9
TGTGCCAGCAGCTTAGCGACAAGGGAAGAGACCCAGTACTTC
CASSLATREETQYF
>TRBD1|TRBJ1-1|few|TRBV19
TGTGCCAGTAGTATTCGGACAGGGAGAACTGAAGCTTTCTTT
CASSIRTGRTEAFF
>TRBD1|TRBJ2-7|-|TRBV19
TGTGCCAGTAGTGCAGGACAGGTCTCCACCGAGCAGTACTTC
CASSAGQVSTEQYF
>-|TRBJ1-2|-|TRBV20-1
TGCAGTGCTAGGCAGGCGAACTATGGCTGCACCTTC
CSARQANYGCTF
>-|TRBJ2-5|few|TRBV6-1
TGTGCCACCGCGGAGATCCAAGAGACCCAGTACTTC
CATAEIQETQYF
>-|TRBJ1-3|few|TRBV14
TGTGCCAGCAGGGGAGGGGGCTCTGGAAACACCATATATTTT
CASRGGGSGNTIYF
>-|TRBJ1-3|-|TRBV14
TGTGCCAGCAGCCCCAGGGTATCCTCTGGAAACACCATATATTTT
CASSPRVSSGNTIYF
>TRBD1|TRBJ1-1|many|TRBV18
TGTGCCAGCTCACCGGGGGACAGGGTAGGGGAAGCTTTCTTT
CASSPGDRVGEAFF
>TRBD1|TRBJ1-2|few|TRBV5-6
TGTGCCAGCAGCTCGGGACAGGGATTGGGTGGCTACACCTTC
CASSSGQGLGGYTF
>-|TRBJ2-1|-|TRBV2
TGTGCCAGCAGCGCACCCCGTAAGGAGCAGTTCTTC
CASSAPRKEQFF